These 19 T cell receptor beta chains were all obtained from the same sample, sequenced in a study of T cell responses to AZD1222 COVID-19 vaccine. Assay: immunoSEQ multiplex PCR; the TCRdb copy retains only in-frame clones and omits some. The sample contains about 140,000 clones, 85% to 95% of which appear only once. Sample: peripheral blood, taken 28 days after the second AZD1222 dose. These receptors came from an adult who received the AZD1222 COVID-19 vaccine.

This chain links TRBV15 with TRBJ2-5; D is ambiguous. V was cut by 6 bases and J by 0 bases, with 11 bases left in between. Germline lookup yields CDR1 LNHNV and CDR2 YYDKDF (reference sequence). This CDR3 contains 14 residues. The CDR3 DNA sequence: TGTGCCACCAGTTTCGGTATATACCAAGAGACCCAGTACTTC. It translates to CATSFGIYQETQYF.

This clone was observed a handful of times. The chain joins TRBV11-3 to TRBJ1-4; 9 bases agree with TRBD1. After removal of 5 bases from V and 6 bases from J, the junction contained 7 bases not matched to a gene. Germline loops: CDR1 SGHNT, CDR2 YENEEA. The CDR3 loop spans 15 amino acids. The CDR3 region is CASSIDRGADEKLFF. The CDR3 nucleotides read TGTGCCAGCAGCATCGACAGGGGGGCGGATGAAAAACTGTTTTTT.

V usage is TRBV19 and J usage is TRBJ1-4, with unresolved D. This CDR3 comprises 15 residues. CDR1 and CDR2 (germline): LNHDA, SQIVND (reference sequence). Trimming removed 4 bases at V and 7 bases at J, with 16 bases between. CDR3 loop: CASSRGTGAGEKLFF. CDR3 coding DNA: TGTGCCAGTAGTAGAGGCACCGGTGCTGGTGAAAAACTGTTTTTT.

The genes are TRBV6-6 and TRBJ1-1; weak D call: TRBD1 (5 bases). Germline values: CDR1 MNHNY, CDR2 SVGAGI (reference sequence). V dropped 6 bases and J dropped 1 base, with 18 bases sitting between them. The CDR3 length is 16 residues. The CDR3 loop reads CASSPVRGARNTEAFF. The CDR3 nucleotides are TGTGCCAGCAGCCCAGTTAGAGGGGCACGGAACACTGAAGCTTTCTTT.

V and J are TRBV5-1 and TRBJ1-2; D possibly corresponds to TRBD1 (5 bases). The length of the CDR3 is 14 residues. Trimming left V 0 bases short and J 2 bases short, with 8 bases between. Germline assignment: CDR1 SGHRS and CDR2 YFSETQ. This CDR3 is CASSLVGENYGYTF. The CDR3 region has the DNA TGCGCCAGCAGCTTGGTAGGGGAGAACTATGGCTACACCTTC. The whole variable domain, remainder taken from reference TRBV5-1 and TRBJ1-2, is KAGVTQTPRYLIKTRGQQVTLSCSPISGHRSVSWYQQTPGQGLQFLFEYFSETQRNKGNFPGRFSGRQFSNSRSEMNVSTLELGDSALYLCASSLVGENYGYTFGSGTRLTVV.

V usage is TRBV7-2 and J usage is TRBJ2-1; D is undetermined. The CDR3 loop spans 13 amino acids. Trimming shortened V by 2 bases and J by 8 bases, and 10 bases separated the two germline ends. CDR1 is SGHTA, CDR2 FQGNSA, per germline. The CDR3 DNA is TGTGCCAGCAGCTTACAAGCGTTCTATGAGCAGTTCTTC. Protein sequence: CASSLQAFYEQFF.

The J gene is TRBJ1-5, the V gene TRBV10-3, with a possible D match to TRBD1 (5 bases). The germline gives CDR1 ENHRY, CDR2 SYGVKD. The CDR3 sequence is 10 residues long. V was clipped by 11 bases and J by 11 bases, with 13 bases between them. The CDR3 nucleotides read TGTGCCTCGGGACTGGGGGCCCAGCATTTT. Protein sequence: CASGLGAQHF.

This CDR3 reads CASSVEQGGNSPLHF. The CDR3 nucleotides read TGTGCCAGCAGCGTAGAACAGGGAGGCAATTCACCCCTCCACTTT. The rearrangement joins TRBV9 to TRBJ1-6; possible D gene TRBD1, 6 bases. The germline V gene encodes CDR1 SGDLS and CDR2 YYNGEE. The CDR3 spans 15 residues. Trimming stripped 0 bases from V and 7 bases from J, with 11 bases between.

The CDR3 region is CASSPGQATRYEQYF. The CDR3 nucleotides read TGCGCCAGCAGCCCCGGACAGGCTACCCGCTACGAGCAGTACTTC. V gene TRBV4-1 combines with J gene TRBJ2-7; 7 bases line up with TRBD1. V shed 4 bases and J 3 bases; nucleotides not matched to a gene: 9. The CDR3 extends over 15 amino acids. CDR1 is MGHRA, CDR2 YSYEKL, per germline.

This rearrangement joins TRBV28 to TRBJ1-1; possibly TRBD1 for D (6 bases). Germline V lookup: CDR1 MDHEN, CDR2 SYDVKM. The V gene lost 7 bases and the J gene lost 1 base, with 13 bases spanning the gap. CDR3 length: 14 residues. Written as DNA, the CDR3 is TGTGCCAGCACTTCAGGGACAACGAACACTGAAGCTTTCTTT. It is translated as CASTSGTTNTEAFF.

The chain joins TRBV7-3 to TRBJ2-2; 9 bases map to TRBD2. CDR1 SGHTA and CDR2 FQGTGA come from the germline V gene. The CDR3 runs 16 residues. V was pared by 4 bases and J by 4 bases, with 7 bases of the junction left unmatched. In nucleotides, the CDR3 is TGTGCCAGCAGCTCTCAGGGACTAGCAACCACCGGGGAGCTGTTTTTT. Protein: CASSSQGLATTGELFF. Full variable domain (rest looked up from reference TRBV7-3 and TRBJ2-2): GAGVSQTPSNKVTEKGKYVELRCDPISGHTALYWYRQSLGQGPEFLIYFQGTGAADDSGLPNDRFFAVRPEGSVSTLKIQRTERGDSAVYLCASSSQGLATTGELFFGEGSRLTVL.

In this sample, this clone turned up once. The chain has TRBV28 and TRBJ1-1; the D is unclear. Germline-derived CDR1 and CDR2 are MDHEN and SYDVKM. Trimming removed 6 bases at V and 5 bases at J, with 7 bases between. The CDR3 is 11 residues long. This CDR3 is CASSLKTEAFF. CDR3 nucleotide sequence: TGTGCCAGCAGCCTTAAAACTGAAGCTTTCTTT.

This clone occurred a few times. This sequence joins TRBV10-3 and TRBJ1-2; 8 bases are a match to TRBD1. CDR1 and CDR2 from the germline V gene are ENHRY and SYGVKD. This CDR3 has 13 residues. The junction had 3 bases not matched to a gene; V was cut back by 7 bases and J by 2 bases. The CDR3 reads CAITDRGNYGYTF. The CDR3 DNA reads as TGTGCCATCACCGACAGGGGAAACTATGGCTACACCTTC.

This chain links TRBV13 with TRBJ2-7, with D possibly matching TRBD1 (6 bases). This CDR3 is built from 15 residues. Germline values: CDR1 PRHDT, CDR2 FYEKMQ (reference sequence). The V and J ends lost 5 bases and 7 bases respectively, with 21 bases between them. CDR3 residues: CASSTRQEPTNEQYF. The CDR3 nucleotides are TGTGCCAGCAGCACCCGACAGGAACCGACCAATGAGCAGTACTTC.

J is TRBJ2-1 and V is TRBV20-1, with a tentative D call TRBD2 (5 bases). Germline values: CDR1 DFQATT, CDR2 SNEGSKA (reference sequence). V lost 5 bases to trimming and J lost 6 bases, with 5 bases between them. The CDR3 length is 10 residues. Here the CDR3 reads CSAGGNEQFF. DNA of the CDR3: TGCAGTGCTGGAGGCAATGAGCAGTTCTTC.

J is TRBJ1-1 and V is TRBV19, with a tentative D call TRBD1 (5 bases). V shed 6 bases and J shed 10 bases, with 15 bases lying between them. This CDR3 is built from 12 residues. Germline V lookup: CDR1 LNHDA, CDR2 SQIVND (reference sequence). DNA for the CDR3: TGTGCCAGTAGATCCGGGACGGCGGGAGCTTTCTTT. Translated: CASRSGTAGAFF.

The chain links TRBV5-1 to TRBJ1-4; D is unclear. Germline V lookup: CDR1 SGHRS, CDR2 YFSETQ. The CDR3 is 13 residues long. With 4 bases removed from V and 8 bases from J, the gap between germline ends came to 12 bases. The CDR3 DNA reads as TGCGCCAGCAGCGGGTACGATACAGAAAAACTGTTTTTT. This codes for CASSGYDTEKLFF.

As DNA, the CDR3 is TGTGCCAGCATTGAGGGCGGGGCCCGGGGCTACACCTTC. Its translation is CASIEGGARGYTF. The chain has TRBV28 and TRBJ1-2; TRBD1 might be the D (5 bases). Germline lookup yields CDR1 MDHEN and CDR2 SYDVKM. Trimming removed 7 bases at V and 8 bases at J, with 17 bases between. This CDR3 is 13 amino acids long.

The gene calls are TRBV4-1 and TRBJ1-4, with a weak D call TRBD1 (6 bases). This CDR3 contains 16 residues. Trimming removed 3 bases at V and 3 bases at J, with 14 bases between. Germline CDR1 reads MGHRA; CDR2 reads YSYEKL. The DNA of the CDR3 is TGCGCCAGCAGCCAGAACCCACCAGGGGCTAATGAAAAACTGTTTTTT. The encoded protein is CASSQNPPGANEKLFF.